A selection of T cell receptor beta chains follows, all from one sample in a study of cytomegalovirus exposure and HLA in healthy donors. Data came from immunoSEQ multiplex PCR; TCRdb stores just in-frame clones and leaves some out. The repertoire holds over 150,000 clones, with around 68% as singletons. Sequences were obtained from PBMCs. Receptors were obtained from a man in his fifties in good health and CMV-seronegative. The CDR3 runs from the conserved cysteine through the conserved F or W. Fields, in order: clone size, J gene, V gene, D gene, CDR3 DNA, CDR3 protein. A D gene is named only where the DNA matches it firmly. Some rows mark clone size as missing; the rest say once, few, many or name a class of expanded clone.

. TRBJ2-5 TRBV7-9 . TGTGCCAGCAGTTACGGGGGTACGTGGGAGACCCAGTACTTC CASSYGGTWETQYF
. TRBJ1-2 TRBV7-8 . TGTGCCAGCAGCTTAGCAGGGGCAGGGGTGCCAAATGGCTACACCTTC CASSLAGAGVPNGYTF
. TRBJ1-1 TRBV5-1 . TGCGCCAGCAGCCCCGGGACTGAGAACACTGAAGCTTTCTTT CASSPGTENTEAFF
. TRBJ1-1 TRBV10-1 TRBD1 TGCGCCAGCGAGGACAGGGGGGGCACTGAAGCTTTCTTT CASEDRGGTEAFF
. TRBJ2-3 TRBV6-5 . TGTGCCAGCAGCTACGAAGCCGGCAGGGCGCAGTATTTT CASSYEAGRAQYF
once TRBJ1-2 TRBV11-2 . TGTGCCAGCAGCTGGGGGGGGTATGGCTACACCTTC CASSWGGYGYTF
. TRBJ1-1 TRBV5-8 TRBD1 TGTGCCAGCAAGGGAGGTATAGTCAGGACAGGGAACACTGAAGCTTTCTTT CASKGGIVRTGNTEAFF
. TRBJ2-5 TRBV28 . TGTGCCAGCAGTTTTACCCAGGTAACTGGTGGAGAGACCCAGTACTTC CASSFTQVTGGETQYF
. TRBJ2-3 TRBV10-3 TRBD2 TGTGCCATCAGTGATAGCGGGCGTAGCACAGATACGCAGTATTTT CAISDSGRSTDTQYF
. TRBJ2-1 TRBV7-9 . TGTGCCAGCAGCTTAGTCCAGGCAAACAAGCAGTTCTTC CASSLVQANKQFF